These 9 T cell receptor beta chains were all obtained from the same sample, sequenced in a study of blood T cell repertoires in COVID-19. Sequencing used immunoSEQ multiplex PCR; TCRdb keeps in-frame clones, though not all of them. The sample has some 88,000 clones; approximately 83% are singletons. Sequencing used peripheral blood. These receptors originate from a man aged 60-69 years with acute or convalescent COVID-19.

This clone has a handful of counts. In DNA form, the CDR3 reads TGTGCCATCCAACGGGGGGGCAATCAGCCCCAGCATTTT. It yields the protein CAIQRGGNQPQHF. The chain carries TRBV10-3 and TRBJ1-5; weak D call: TRBD1 (5 bases). V dropped 8 bases and J dropped 2 bases, with 10 bases sitting between them. The CDR3 spans 13 residues. Germline V gene lookup returns CDR1 ENHRY and CDR2 SYGVKD.

This clone occurred once. The genes are TRBV5-1 and TRBJ1-2, with 8 bases identical to TRBD1. V trimming: 4 bases; J trimming: 7 bases; junction bases outside the gene matches: 9. The CDR3 spans 14 residues. Per germline, CDR1 SGHRS and CDR2 YFSETQ. The CDR3 sequence is CASSGWTGTSGYTF. The DNA for the CDR3 is TGCGCCAGCAGCGGGTGGACAGGGACGAGTGGCTACACCTTC.

The rearrangement joins TRBV30 to TRBJ2-7; the D is unclear. The CDR3 contains 10 residues. Trimming took off 1 base at V and 6 bases at J, with 4 bases between the two ends. Germline assignment: CDR1 GTSNPN and CDR2 SVGIG (reference sequence). CDR3 DNA sequence: TGTGCCTGGAGTGGGAGCGAGCAGTACTTC. As protein: CAWSGSEQYF. The full variable domain, its missing parts supplied by reference TRBV30 and TRBJ2-7, is SQTIHQWPATLVQPVGSPLSLECTVEGTSNPNLYWYRQAAGRGLQLLFYSVGIGQISSEVPQNLSASRPQDRQFILSSKKLLLSDSGFYLCAWSGSEQYFGPGTRLTVT.

This sequence joins TRBV19 and TRBJ2-1; TRBD2 matches 10 bases. The CDR3 length is 16 residues. CDR1 and CDR2 from the germline V gene are LNHDA and SQIVND (reference sequence). The junction had 5 bases not matched to a gene; V was cut back by 2 bases and J by 4 bases. DNA of the CDR3: TGTGCCAGTAGTATACTTAGCGGGGGGTTGTACAATGAGCAGTTCTTC. This encodes CASSILSGGLYNEQFF.

The CDR3 loop is CASSPGTSGRTPYEQYF. The CDR3 DNA reads as TGTGCCAGCAGCCCGGGGACTAGTGGTAGGACGCCCTACGAGCAGTACTTC. The chain uses TRBV5-4 and TRBJ2-7, with TRBD2 identical over 8 bases. This CDR3 is 17 amino acids long. The ends lost 4 bases at V and 2 bases at J; junction bases unmatched: 14. CDR1 and CDR2 from the germline V gene are SGHNT and YYREEE (reference sequence).

The rearrangement joins TRBV7-3 to TRBJ2-5; a weak D match, TRBD1 (8 bases). Trimming took off 4 bases at V and 5 bases at J, with 14 bases between the two ends. This CDR3 spans 14 amino acids. In germline, CDR1 is SGHTA, CDR2 FQGTGA. Here the CDR3 DNA reads TGTGCCAGCAGCTACAGGGGGGGCATGGAGACCCAGTACTTC. The encoded protein is CASSYRGGMETQYF.

This clone came up a few times. The rearrangement uses TRBV11-1 and TRBJ2-7, with 9 positions matching TRBD1. The ends lost 5 bases at V and 3 bases at J; junction bases unmatched: 5. Germline CDR1 SGHAT, CDR2 FQDESV (reference sequence). The CDR3 runs to 14 residues. CDR3 DNA sequence: TGTGCCAGCAGCCTTACGGGACAGGGCTACGAGCAGTACTTC. This translates into CASSLTGQGYEQYF.

The chain carries TRBV7-2 and TRBJ1-2; D is undetermined. In germline, CDR1 is SGHTA, CDR2 FQGNSA. The germline V and J ends were trimmed by 1 base and 4 bases, with 19 bases remaining between them. The CDR3 has 17 amino acids. The CDR3 protein is CASSLGGGFTRSYGYTF. As DNA, the CDR3 is TGTGCCAGCAGCTTAGGGGGAGGGTTCACGCGCAGCTATGGCTACACCTTC.

The CDR3 sequence: CASCKGGPADTQYF. The CDR3 coding sequence is TGTGCCAGCTGTAAGGGGGGGCCCGCAGATACGCAGTATTTT. The genes are TRBV7-2 and TRBJ2-3; D is possibly TRBD2 (7 bases). This CDR3 contains 14 residues. Germline V gene sequence: CDR1 SGHTA, CDR2 FQGNSA. Trimming took 8 bases from V and 4 from J, leaving 16 bases between them.